The 32 T cell receptor beta chains reported below all come from one sample, sequenced in a study of shared T cell receptors in the human thymus. Sequenced by immunoSEQ multiplex PCR; TCRdb stores in-frame clones only, minus some. Among 72,000 or so clones listed, more than 90% were seen once. Sequenced sample: thymocytes. These receptors originate from a human donor.

V gene TRBV7-9 combines with J gene TRBJ1-1; no clear D. V lost 0 bases and J 1 base, leaving 3 bases between the germline ends. Looked up from germline, CDR1 is SEHNR and CDR2 is FQNEAQ (reference sequence). The CDR3 length is 13 residues. The CDR3 is CASSLARNTEAFF. As DNA, the CDR3 is TGTGCCAGCAGCTTAGCCAGGAACACTGAAGCTTTCTTT.

The chain couples TRBV7-5 to TRBJ2-7; TRBD1, the table's D call, was not compared with the DNA. TRBV7-5 is given as a pseudogene. This CDR3 region has 15 residues. The CDR3 bases are TGTGCCAGAAGCGTGCAAACAGGGGTTGGTTACGAGCAGTACTTC. Translation gives CARSVQTGVGYEQYF.

This chain connects TRBV14 to TRBJ1-4; weak D call: TRBD1 (5 bases). The V and J ends lost 0 bases and 4 bases respectively, with 9 bases between them. Germline V gene lookup returns CDR1 SGHDN and CDR2 FVKESK. The CDR3 is 15 residues long. CDR3 sequence: CASSQDRQGNEKLFF. Written as DNA, the CDR3 is TGTGCCAGCAGCCAAGATAGGCAGGGTAATGAAAAACTGTTTTTT.

The chain recombines TRBV29-1 with TRBJ2-5; maybe TRBD1 (6 bases). Between the trimmed V and J ends, which lost 5 bases and 4 bases, there was a span of 11 bases. Per the germline V gene, CDR1 is SQVTM and CDR2 is ANQGSEA. This CDR3 contains 12 residues. The CDR3 nucleotides are TGCAGCGTTTTTACAGGGCTAGAGACCCAGTACTTC. This translates into CSVFTGLETQYF.

The J gene is TRBJ2-3, the V gene TRBV27, with TRBD1 matching over 8 bases. Germline CDR1 is MNHEY and CDR2 is SMNVEV (reference sequence). The CDR3 is 18 amino acids. The V and J ends lost 4 bases and 3 bases, in that order; junction bases with no gene match: 15. DNA for the CDR3: TGTGCCAGCAGTTCCGACCCCCCGGGACAGGAGCTAACAGATACGCAGTATTTT. Protein sequence: CASSSDPPGQELTDTQYF.

The rearrangement links TRBV5-1 to TRBJ2-1; 7 bases map to TRBD2. Germline V gene lookup returns CDR1 SGHRS and CDR2 YFSETQ. Losses at the gene ends were 0 bases for V and 0 bases for J; bases not matched to a gene: 6. The CDR3 length is 17 residues. The CDR3: CASSLEARGFSYNEQFF. Here the CDR3 DNA reads TGCGCCAGCAGCTTGGAGGCGCGGGGGTTCTCCTACAATGAGCAGTTCTTC.

The gene calls are TRBV4-3 and TRBJ1-4; the match to TRBD1 covers 7 bases. V trimming: 2 bases; J trimming: 7 bases; junction bases outside the gene matches: 4. Per the germline V gene, CDR1 is LGHNA and CDR2 is YSLEER. The CDR3 totals 14 residues. CDR3 protein: CASSQQGVGEKLFF. CDR3 DNA: TGCGCCAGCAGCCAACAGGGGGTAGGTGAAAAACTGTTTTTT.

The chain recombines TRBV10-3 with TRBJ2-4; D remains ambiguous. CDR1 is ENHRY and CDR2 is SYGVKD in the germline V gene. The CDR3 consists of 17 residues. The V and J ends lost 2 bases and 0 bases respectively, with 14 bases between them. The CDR3: CAISEGFGGLAKNIQYF. Here the CDR3 DNA reads TGTGCCATCAGTGAGGGTTTCGGCGGCCTAGCCAAAAACATTCAGTACTTC.

The genes are TRBV19 and TRBJ1-1, with TRBD1 identical over 9 bases. This CDR3 is 15 amino acids long. Germline CDR1 reads LNHDA; CDR2 reads SQIVND (reference sequence). The V and J ends lost 6 bases and 5 bases, in that order; junction bases with no gene match: 10. The CDR3 DNA is TGTGCCAGTAGCGCCCCTGACAGGGGGTGGACTGAAGCTTTCTTT. Protein: CASSAPDRGWTEAFF.

The chain carries TRBV4-3 and TRBJ2-1; 10 nucleotides align to TRBD2. The CDR3 is 18 residues long. V was pared by 2 bases and J by 9 bases, with 16 bases of the junction left unmatched. The V gene's germline CDR1 is LGHNA and CDR2 YSLEER. The CDR3 nucleotides are TGCGCCAGCAGCCAAACCACTCTAGCGGGGGTCATCAAGTGTGAGCAGTTCTTC. It encodes CASSQTTLAGVIKCEQFF.

This rearrangement joins TRBV5-1 to TRBJ2-3; TRBD2 aligns across 9 bases. Trimming took 5 bases from V and 2 from J; bases not matched to a gene: 21. Germline CDR1 reads SGHRS; CDR2 reads YFSETQ. The CDR3 sequence is 20 residues long. The CDR3 sequence: CASSSVGIHSSGDFTDTQYF. In DNA, the CDR3 is TGCGCCAGCAGTTCTGTGGGGATCCACTCTAGCGGGGACTTCACAGATACGCAGTATTTT.

The gene calls are TRBV6-5 and TRBJ1-1; possibly TRBD1 for D (5 bases). Germline V lookup: CDR1 MNHEY, CDR2 SVGAGI. The CDR3 is 13 residues long. V shed 7 bases and J shed 5 bases, with 14 bases lying between them. CDR3 region: CASMAGQTTEAFF. CDR3 coding DNA: TGTGCCAGCATGGCAGGGCAGACGACTGAAGCTTTCTTT.

The chain employs TRBV19 and TRBJ2-3; D is unclear. CDR3 length equals 17 residues. Germline V gives CDR1 LNHDA, CDR2 SQIVND (reference sequence). Trimming removed 1 base at V and 2 bases at J, with 16 bases between. CDR3 residues: CASSIGAPFFLTDTQYF. The CDR3 coding sequence is TGTGCCAGTAGTATAGGGGCACCATTCTTTCTCACAGATACGCAGTATTTT.

The chain is built from TRBV2 and TRBJ1-2; D might be TRBD1 (6 bases). V was shortened by 7 bases and J by 8 bases, with 32 bases between the two germline ends. The CDR3 is made up of 18 amino acids. CDR1 and CDR2 (germline): SNHLY, FYNNEI. CDR3 nucleotides: TGTGCCAGCACCCTGAGTGGGGGAAGAGGGGGGATGGAGAGAGGCTACACCTTC. Its protein product is CASTLSGGRGGMERGYTF.

This chain joins TRBV7-6 and TRBJ1-1; 7 nucleotides agree with TRBD1. This CDR3 is built from 17 residues. The ends lost 4 bases at V and 1 base at J; junction bases unmatched: 12. Germline values: CDR1 SGHVS, CDR2 FNYEAQ. CDR3: CASSSHRQGLANTEAFF. DNA of the CDR3: TGTGCCAGCAGCTCCCACCGACAGGGTTTGGCGAACACTGAAGCTTTCTTT. Filled out from reference TRBV7-6 and TRBJ1-1, the complete variable domain reads GAGVSQSPRYKVTKRGQDVALRCDPISGHVSLYWYRQALGQGPEFLTYFNYEAQQDKSGLPNDRFSAERPEGSISTLTIQRTEQRDSAMYRCASSSHRQGLANTEAFFGQGTRLTVV.

The J gene is TRBJ2-3, the V gene TRBV7-8, with a possible D match to TRBD2 (6 bases). The CDR3 loop spans 17 amino acids. The germline V gene encodes CDR1 SGHVS and CDR2 FQNEAQ. Trimming removed 6 bases at V and 0 bases at J, with 19 bases between. CDR3 DNA: TGTGCCAGCAGGTTTTGGTCTGGGGGGACTAGCACAGATACGCAGTATTTT. As protein: CASRFWSGGTSTDTQYF.

J is TRBJ2-4 and V is TRBV19, with TRBD2 matching 8 bases. Germline V CDR1 and CDR2: LNHDA, SQIVND (reference sequence). The CDR3 totals 18 residues. V lost 7 bases and J lost 0; bases outside the gene matches: 14. CDR3 loop: CASIPPGGEVGAKNIQYF. The CDR3, as DNA: TGTGCCAGTATTCCACCGGGGGGGGAGGTTGGAGCCAAAAACATTCAGTACTTC.

In its sample, this clone was seen once. V and J are TRBV7-9 and TRBJ1-2, with unresolved D. Trimming shortened V by 5 bases and J by 7 bases, and 17 bases separated the two germline ends. The CDR3 covers 14 residues. CDR1 is SEHNR and CDR2 is FQNEAQ in the germline V gene (reference sequence). In nucleotides, the CDR3 is TGTGCCAGCAGCACATACATGGTCCCGGTTGGCTACACCTTC. Residues: CASSTYMVPVGYTF.

The V and J genes are TRBV5-1 and TRBJ2-2; 8 positions match TRBD2. Germline CDR1 and CDR2: SGHRS and YFSETQ. The V gene end was trimmed by 4 bases and the J gene end by 7 bases; junction bases not matched to a gene: 12. The CDR3 length is 16 residues. The DNA for the CDR3 is TGCGCCAGCAGCCCCCGGGGACTAGTCCAAGGCGGGGAGCTGTTTTTT. The encoded protein is CASSPRGLVQGGELFF. Variable domain in full (rest from reference TRBV5-1 and TRBJ2-2): KAGVTQTPRYLIKTRGQQVTLSCSPISGHRSVSWYQQTPGQGLQFLFEYFSETQRNKGNFPGRFSGRQFSNSRSEMNVSTLELGDSALYLCASSPRGLVQGGELFFGEGSRLTVL.

This clone showed up just a few times. This chain links TRBV12-5 with TRBJ2-1, with D perhaps matching TRBD2 (6 bases). V shed 4 bases and J shed 0 bases, with 13 bases lying between them. The CDR3 spans 16 residues. Germline V gene data show CDR1 as LGHNT and CDR2 as FRNRAP. CDR3 bases: TGTGCTAGTGGTTACCGGGGGTCCAGCTCCTACAATGAGCAGTTCTTC. Protein sequence: CASGYRGSSSYNEQFF.

This chain connects TRBV4-1 to TRBJ2-3, with D possibly called TRBD1 or TRBD2 (6 bases each). The V and J ends lost 4 bases and 1 base respectively, with 21 bases between them. CDR1 is MGHRA, CDR2 YSYEKL, per germline. This CDR3 contains 18 residues. The CDR3 region is CASSLRGVVFDRTDTQYF. The CDR3 DNA is TGCGCCAGCAGCCTTAGGGGGGTGGTGTTCGATCGCACAGATACGCAGTATTTT.

This clone was detected only once. J is TRBJ2-1 and V is TRBV4-2; unclear D gene. Per germline, CDR1 LGHNA and CDR2 YNFKEQ. V dropped 3 bases and J dropped 8 bases, with 11 bases sitting between them. The CDR3 runs 13 residues. CDR3 in amino acids: CASSHFGRYEQFF. CDR3 in DNA: TGTGCCAGCAGCCACTTCGGACGCTATGAGCAGTTCTTC.

The chain employs TRBV7-9 and TRBJ2-7; no firm D call. The CDR3 runs to 17 residues. In germline, CDR1 is SEHNR, CDR2 FQNEAQ (reference sequence). Trimming shortened V by 5 bases and J by 4 bases, and 24 bases separated the two germline ends. CDR3 region: CASSPTPQPPSPYEQYF. The CDR3 DNA sequence: TGTGCCAGCAGCCCTACACCACAGCCCCCGTCTCCTTACGAGCAGTACTTC.

The CDR3 DNA reads as TGTGCCAGCAGCCAAACCAGGGAGGAGGACTATGGCTACACCTTC. The encoded protein is CASSQTREEDYGYTF. J is TRBJ1-2 and V is TRBV14; possible D gene TRBD1, 5 bases. Germline CDR1 is SGHDN and CDR2 is FVKESK. The length of the CDR3 is 15 residues. Trimming shortened V by 2 bases and J by 3 bases, and 13 bases separated the two germline ends.

In regard to this clone: Other DNA variants within this sample encode the same CDR3. The V and J genes are TRBV19 and TRBJ1-1; TRBD1 is a possible D gene (5 bases). CDR1 and CDR2 from the germline V gene are LNHDA and SQIVND (reference sequence). V was clipped by 3 bases and J by 1 base, with 6 bases between them. The length of the CDR3 is 13 residues. The CDR3 loop is CASSIRGNTEAFF. DNA for the CDR3: TGTGCCAGTAGTATTAGGGGGAACACTGAAGCTTTCTTT.

This chain uses TRBV6-4 with TRBJ1-6; D ambiguous. This CDR3 region has 13 residues. V lost 11 bases, J lost 2 bases, and 10 bases lay in between. The germline V gene has CDR1 MRHNA and CDR2 SNTAGT. The CDR3 sequence: CARYRTYNSPLHF. The CDR3 bases are TGTGCCCGCTACCGGACCTATAATTCACCCCTCCACTTT.

This chain uses TRBV29-1 with TRBJ2-4; D could derive from TRBD1 or TRBD2 (6 bases each). This CDR3 has 19 amino acids. V gave up 1 base and J gave up 7 bases, with 29 bases separating them. The germline V gene has CDR1 SQVTM and CDR2 ANQGSEA. The chain's CDR3 is CSVEGKGWGAPGAPNIQYF. The CDR3 region has the DNA TGCAGCGTTGAAGGCAAAGGGTGGGGGGCCCCCGGGGCCCCCAACATTCAGTACTTC. Drawing the rest from reference TRBV29-1 and TRBJ2-4, the complete variable domain is SAVISQKPSRDICQRGTSLTIQCQVDSQVTMMFWYRQQPGQSLTLIATANQGSEATYESGFVIDKFPISRPNLTFSTLTVSNMSPEDSSIYLCSVEGKGWGAPGAPNIQYFGAGTRLSVL.

This chain uses TRBV25-1 with TRBJ1-4; 12 bases map to TRBD1. The CDR3 has 17 amino acids. V dropped 7 bases and J dropped 7; count of bases not matched to a gene: 13. CDR1 and CDR2 (germline): MGHDK, SYGVNS. Written as DNA, the CDR3 is TGTGCCAGCACTAGGGGTGGGACAGGGGGCGGGAGTGAAAAACTGTTTTTT. Translating it yields CASTRGGTGGGSEKLFF.

This clone occurred once. The chain has TRBV5-5 and TRBJ1-4; 7 nucleotides align to TRBD1. Unmatched junction bases numbered 6, after V lost 3 bases and J lost 4 bases. CDR1 and CDR2 from the germline V gene are SGHKS and YYEKEE (reference sequence). This CDR3 spans 15 amino acids. CDR3 DNA: TGTGCCAGCAGCTGCCGGGACAGTGATAATGAAAAACTGTTTTTT. It yields the protein CASSCRDSDNEKLFF.

The CDR3 here is CASSYGTSRITDTQYF. CDR3 in DNA: TGTGCCAGCAGTTACGGGACTAGCCGGATCACAGATACGCAGTATTTT. The rearrangement links TRBV28 to TRBJ2-3; TRBD2 agrees at 9 bases. From germline, CDR1 is MDHEN and CDR2 SYDVKM. Germline trimming cut 4 bases from V and 2 bases from J; bases unmatched to any gene: 7. The length of the CDR3 is 16 residues. Using reference TRBV28 and TRBJ2-3 for the parts outside the CDR3, the full variable domain is DVKVTQSSRYLVKRTGEKVFLECVQDMDHENMFWYRQDPGLGLRLIYFSYDVKMKEKGDIPEGYSVSREKKERFSLILESASTNQTSMYLCASSYGTSRITDTQYFGPGTRLTVL.

This chain joins TRBV7-9 and TRBJ2-4, with TRBD1 matching 11 bases. The CDR3 covers 15 residues. Germline V lookup: CDR1 SEHNR, CDR2 FQNEAQ (reference sequence). With V trimmed by 5 bases and J by 8 bases, 8 bases remained unmatched. CDR3 DNA sequence: TGTGCCAGCAGCCTCCCACCGGGACAGGGGGACATTCAGTACTTC. Translated, it gives CASSLPPGQGDIQYF.

This clone occurred a few times. The chain recombines TRBV7-2 with TRBJ1-2; D perhaps matches TRBD1 (6 bases). CDR3 size: 13 residues. From germline, CDR1 is SGHTA and CDR2 FQGNSA. V lost 10 bases and J 5 bases, leaving 17 bases between the germline ends. The CDR3 bases are TGTGCCATCTCGGGGGACAAACCTTATGGCTACACCTTC. Translation gives CAISGDKPYGYTF.